The 10 T cell receptor beta chains in this list originate from one sample, sequenced in a study of CD8 T cells in ankylosing spondylitis. Points from the study as a whole: In ankylosing spondylitis blood, a motif of roughly eight highly homologous TCR beta variants appeared characteristic.

Using its own MiXCR run on the 5' RACE reads, TCRdb lists one record per CDR3 protein. The repertoire includes a few hundred thousand distinct CDR3 sequences, roughly 18% of them detected once, and under 55% sits in the top ten. These receptors' targets are unknown. Input material: blood, either unsorted or a sorted T cell fraction (not recorded which). The receptor set was obtained from a male donor with ankylosing spondylitis.

The sample holds many counts of this clonotype. The chain joins TRBV10-3 to TRBJ2-7, with 16 bases lining up with TRBD2. With 2 bases clipped from V and 3 bases from J, the junction kept 4 bases outside the gene matches. The CDR3 totals 17 residues. Looked up from germline, CDR1 is ENHRY and CDR2 is SYGVKD. The CDR3 coding sequence is TGTGCCATCAGTGAGGGGACTAGCGGGAGGGCGATCTACGAGCAGTACTTC. The encoded protein is CAISEGTSGRAIYEQYF.

This clonotype was seen repeatedly, ten times or more. The chain recombines TRBV7-8 with TRBJ1-1; no clear D gene. In germline, CDR1 is SGHVS, CDR2 FQNEAQ. The CDR3 covers 13 residues. V gave up 5 bases and J gave up 7 bases, with 14 bases separating them. The CDR3 sequence is CASSPSRWIEAFF. DNA for the CDR3: TGTGCCAGCAGCCCGAGCAGGTGGATTGAAGCTTTCTTT. Based on the CDR3 plus reference TRBV7-8 and TRBJ1-1, the full variable domain is GAGVSQSPRYKVAKRGQDVALRCDPISGHVSLFWYQQALGQGPEFLTYFQNEAQLDKSGLPSDRFFAERPEGSVSTLKIQRTQQEDSAVYLCASSPSRWIEAFFGQGTRLTVV.

The table lists this clonotype with many counts. The V and J genes are TRBV12-3 or TRBV12-4 and TRBJ2-4; 7 bases line up with TRBD2. With V trimmed by 7 bases and J by 0 bases, 6 bases remained unmatched. The CDR3 runs 15 residues. The CDR3 DNA is TGTGCCAGCACCCCGGGAGGCCTAGCCAAAAACATTCAGTACTTC. Its translation: CASTPGGLAKNIQYF.

This clonotype has ten or more counts. V usage is TRBV12-2 and J usage is TRBJ2-1. TRBV12-2 is annotated as a pseudogene. CDR3 length: 15 residues. CDR3 DNA sequence: TGTGCAAGTCGAATACCGGACAGCTCCTACAATGAGCAGTTCTTC. Translated, it gives CASRIPDSSYNEQFF.

There are many counts of this clonotype. The chain has TRBV15 and TRBJ2-1, with D maybe TRBD2 (5 bases). V was cut by 8 bases and J by 8 bases, with 16 bases left in between. CDR1 LNHNV and CDR2 YYDKDF come from the germline V gene (reference sequence). The CDR3 loop spans 13 amino acids. The CDR3 here is CATGTSLGHEQFF. DNA of the CDR3: TGTGCCACCGGAACTTCACTAGGCCATGAGCAGTTCTTC.

This clonotype has a handful of counts. The chain recombines TRBV5-6 with TRBJ2-5; no firm D call. Per the germline V gene, CDR1 is SGHDT and CDR2 is YYEEEE. This CDR3 region has 13 residues. Deletions cut 4 bases from V and 2 bases from J, with 9 bases between. The CDR3 coding sequence is TGTGCCAGCAGCCTTCGTGGGCAAGAGACCCAGTACTTC. The encoded protein is CASSLRGQETQYF.

A few counts support this clonotype. The gene calls are TRBV10-3 and TRBJ2-3; unclear D gene. This CDR3 spans 13 amino acids. Germline V gives CDR1 ENHRY, CDR2 SYGVKD. The V end lost 4 bases, the J end lost 4 bases, and 9 bases lay between the germline ends. The CDR3 sequence: CAISAITADTQYF. The CDR3 region has the DNA TGTGCCATCAGTGCTATTACGGCAGATACGCAGTATTTT.

The V call is TRBV4-1, the J call TRBJ2-7; the D gene is possibly TRBD2 (6 bases). V was trimmed by 0 bases and J by 3 bases, leaving 6 bases between them. Germline V gives CDR1 MGHRA, CDR2 YSYEKL. The CDR3 consists of 13 residues. CDR3 in DNA: TGCGCCAGCAGCCAAGAGACTAGCTACGAGCAGTACTTC. Protein product: CASSQETSYEQYF.

The chain employs TRBV7-2 and TRBJ2-5; no clear D. V lost 1 base to trimming and J lost 5 bases, with 8 bases between them. The CDR3 loop spans 13 amino acids. CDR1 is SGHTA and CDR2 is FQGNSA in the germline V gene. The CDR3 DNA is TGTGCCAGCAGCTTAGAAGCTGGGGAGACCCAGTACTTC. Translation: CASSLEAGETQYF. Full variable domain (remainder filled in from reference TRBV7-2 and TRBJ2-5): GAGVSQSPSNKVTEKGKDVELRCDPISGHTALYWYRQSLGQGLEFLIYFQGNSAPDKSGLPSDRFSAERTGGSVSTLTIQRTQQEDSAVYLCASSLEAGETQYFGPGTRLLVL.

This clonotype was counted at least ten times. The V and J genes are TRBV15 and TRBJ2-2, with a tentative D call TRBD2 (6 bases). The CDR3 length is 14 residues. V was cut by 5 bases and J by 1 base, with 8 bases left in between. CDR1 and CDR2 (germline): LNHNV, YYDKDF (reference sequence). CDR3 region: CATSDGGNTGELFF. The CDR3 DNA reads TGTGCCACCAGCGACGGGGGGAACACCGGGGAGCTGTTTTTT.